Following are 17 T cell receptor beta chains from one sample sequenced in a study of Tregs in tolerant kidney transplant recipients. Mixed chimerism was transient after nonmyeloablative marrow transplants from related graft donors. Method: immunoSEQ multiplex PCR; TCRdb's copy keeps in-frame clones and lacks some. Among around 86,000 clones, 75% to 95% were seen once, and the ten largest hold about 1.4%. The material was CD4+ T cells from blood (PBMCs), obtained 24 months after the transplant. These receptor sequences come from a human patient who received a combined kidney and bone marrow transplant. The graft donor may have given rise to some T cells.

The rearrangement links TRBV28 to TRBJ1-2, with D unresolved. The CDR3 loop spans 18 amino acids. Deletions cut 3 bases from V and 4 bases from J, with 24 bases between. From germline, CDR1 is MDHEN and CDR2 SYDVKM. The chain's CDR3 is CASSFTGSPGLWLYGYTF. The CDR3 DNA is TGTGCCAGCAGTTTTACTGGTAGTCCCGGACTGTGGCTCTATGGCTACACCTTC.

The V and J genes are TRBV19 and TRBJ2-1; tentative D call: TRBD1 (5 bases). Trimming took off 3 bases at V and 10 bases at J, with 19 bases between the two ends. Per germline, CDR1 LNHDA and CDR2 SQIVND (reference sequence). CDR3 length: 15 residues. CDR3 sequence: CASSIDLSSRGEQFF. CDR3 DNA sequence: TGTGCCAGTAGTATCGATTTATCTTCTAGGGGCGAGCAGTTCTTC.

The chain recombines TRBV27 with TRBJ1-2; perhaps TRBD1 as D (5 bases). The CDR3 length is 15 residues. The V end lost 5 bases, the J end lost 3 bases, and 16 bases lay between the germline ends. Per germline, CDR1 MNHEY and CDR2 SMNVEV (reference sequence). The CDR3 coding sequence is TGTGCCAGCAGTCCCTCGGTGAGCAGGGACTATGGCTACACCTTC. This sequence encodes CASSPSVSRDYGYTF.

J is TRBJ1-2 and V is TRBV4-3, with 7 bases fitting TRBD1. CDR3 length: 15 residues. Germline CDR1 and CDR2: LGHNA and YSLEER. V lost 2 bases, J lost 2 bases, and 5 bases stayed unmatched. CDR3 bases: TGCGCCAGCAGCCAAAAAAAGGGACAGAACTATGGCTACACCTTC. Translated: CASSQKKGQNYGYTF.

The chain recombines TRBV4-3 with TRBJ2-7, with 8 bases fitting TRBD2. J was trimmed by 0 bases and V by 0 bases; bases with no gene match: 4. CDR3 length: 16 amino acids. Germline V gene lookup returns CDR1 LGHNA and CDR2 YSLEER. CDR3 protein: CASSQEAGGDSYEQYF. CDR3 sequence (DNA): TGCGCCAGCAGCCAAGAGGCGGGGGGTGACTCCTACGAGCAGTACTTC.

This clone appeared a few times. The CDR3 DNA is TGTGCCAGCAGTTACTACGCGGACAGGGACTATGGCTACACCTTC. Translated, it gives CASSYYADRDYGYTF. The V call is TRBV6-6, the J call TRBJ1-2, with 8 bases fitting TRBD1. The CDR3 loop spans 15 amino acids. Trimming at V came to 1 base and at J to 3 bases, leaving 4 bases not matched to a gene. The V gene's germline CDR1 is MNHNY and CDR2 SVGAGI (reference sequence).

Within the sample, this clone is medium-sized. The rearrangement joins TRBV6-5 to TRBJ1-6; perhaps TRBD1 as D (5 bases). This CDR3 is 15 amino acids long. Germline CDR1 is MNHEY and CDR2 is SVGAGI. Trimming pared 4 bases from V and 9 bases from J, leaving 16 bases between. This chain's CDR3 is CASSSEYRSASPLHF. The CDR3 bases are TGTGCCAGCAGTTCAGAATACAGGTCCGCTTCACCCCTCCACTTT.

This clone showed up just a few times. This chain's CDR3 is CAISESMHRYNEQFF. The CDR3 DNA follows: TGTGCCATCAGTGAGTCGATGCACAGATACAATGAGCAGTTCTTC. The V call is TRBV10-3, the J call TRBJ2-1, with D unresolved. The CDR3 spans 15 residues. Trimming pared 0 bases from V and 4 bases from J, leaving 10 bases between. The germline V gene encodes CDR1 ENHRY and CDR2 SYGVKD.

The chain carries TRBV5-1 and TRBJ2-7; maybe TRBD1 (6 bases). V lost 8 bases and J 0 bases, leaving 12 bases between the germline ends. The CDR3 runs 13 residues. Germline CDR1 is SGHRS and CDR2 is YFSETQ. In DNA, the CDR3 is TGCGCCAGTCAGACGGACAGCTCCTACGAGCAGTACTTC. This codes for CASQTDSSYEQYF.

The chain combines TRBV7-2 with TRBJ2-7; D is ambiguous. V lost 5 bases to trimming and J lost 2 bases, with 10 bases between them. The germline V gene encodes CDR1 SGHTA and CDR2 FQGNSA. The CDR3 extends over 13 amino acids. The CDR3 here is CASSPRIPYEQYF. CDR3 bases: TGTGCCAGCAGCCCTAGGATACCCTACGAGCAGTACTTC.

The CDR3 DNA follows: TGTGCCAGCAGCCCTCTAGCGCCCTACAATGAGCAGTTCTTC. Translated, it gives CASSPLAPYNEQFF. This chain joins TRBV7-2 and TRBJ2-1, with D perhaps TRBD2 (6 bases). CDR1 and CDR2 from the germline V gene are SGHTA and FQGNSA. The CDR3 consists of 14 residues. V lost 5 bases, J lost 2 bases, and 10 bases lay in between.

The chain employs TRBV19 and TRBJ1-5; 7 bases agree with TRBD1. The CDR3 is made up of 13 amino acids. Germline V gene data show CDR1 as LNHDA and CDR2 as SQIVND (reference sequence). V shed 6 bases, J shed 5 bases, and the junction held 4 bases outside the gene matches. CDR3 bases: TGTGCCAGTAGCGGACAGGTGGATCAGCCCCAGCATTTT. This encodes CASSGQVDQPQHF.

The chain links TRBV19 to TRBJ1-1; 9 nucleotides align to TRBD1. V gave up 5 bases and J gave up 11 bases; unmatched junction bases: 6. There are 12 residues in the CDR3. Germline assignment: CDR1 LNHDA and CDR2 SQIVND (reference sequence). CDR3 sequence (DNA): TGTGCCAGTAGTTCGTTACAGGGGGCCGCTTTCTTT. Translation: CASSSLQGAAFF.

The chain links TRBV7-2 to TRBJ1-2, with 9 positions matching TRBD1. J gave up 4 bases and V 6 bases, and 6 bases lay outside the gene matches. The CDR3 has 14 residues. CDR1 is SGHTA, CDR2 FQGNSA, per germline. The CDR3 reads CASRVQGAGYGYTF. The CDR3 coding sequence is TGTGCCAGCAGAGTACAGGGGGCGGGCTATGGCTACACCTTC.

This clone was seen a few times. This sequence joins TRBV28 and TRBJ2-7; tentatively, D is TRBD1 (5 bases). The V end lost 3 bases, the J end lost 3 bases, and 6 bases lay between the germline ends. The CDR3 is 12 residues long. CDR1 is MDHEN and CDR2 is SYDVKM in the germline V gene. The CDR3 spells CASSFRDYEQYF. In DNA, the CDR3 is TGTGCCAGCAGTTTCAGGGACTACGAGCAGTACTTC.

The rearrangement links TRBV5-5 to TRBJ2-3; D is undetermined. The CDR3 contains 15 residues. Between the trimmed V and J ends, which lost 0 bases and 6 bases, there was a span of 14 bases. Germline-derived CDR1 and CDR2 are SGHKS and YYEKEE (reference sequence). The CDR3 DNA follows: TGTGCCAGCAGCTTGGAATGGTACGGTTGGGATACGCAGTATTTT. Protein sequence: CASSLEWYGWDTQYF.

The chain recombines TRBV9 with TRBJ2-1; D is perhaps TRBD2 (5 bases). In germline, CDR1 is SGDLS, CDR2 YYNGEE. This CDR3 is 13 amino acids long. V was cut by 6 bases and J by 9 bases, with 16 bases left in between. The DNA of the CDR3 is TGTGCCAGCACCCCTGGGAGCAGCTCTGAGCAGTTCTTC. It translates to CASTPGSSSEQFF.